A single sample is the source of the 7 T cell receptor beta chains below, sequenced in a study of T-cell reconstitution after alpha-beta-depleted transplantation in children. This sample's TCRbeta library carried unique molecular identifier barcodes. From the PCR reads, TCRdb called clonotypes with MiXCR, one entry per CDR3 protein. The table records approximately 490,000 distinct CDR3 sequences, about 10% of them present only once. The starting material was PBMCs, obtained before TCRalphabeta/CD19-depleted stem cell transplant. These receptor sequences come from a child under 10 years old with inherited bone marrow failure, due to receive a stem cell transplant.

This clonotype was seen ten or more times. The CDR3 sequence: CASSPQGQGNEKLFF. The CDR3 coding sequence is TGTGCCAGCTCACCACAAGGACAGGGTAATGAAAAACTGTTTTTT. This chain links TRBV18 with TRBJ1-4; 8 bases line up with TRBD1. This CDR3 comprises 15 residues. CDR1 KGHSH and CDR2 LQKENI come from the germline V gene. The ends lost 1 base at V and 4 bases at J; junction bases unmatched: 2.

This clonotype occurred many times. The rearrangement uses TRBV5-1 and TRBJ2-5, with D tentatively TRBD2 (6 bases). Per germline, CDR1 SGHRS and CDR2 YFSETQ. This CDR3 region has 14 residues. Trimming cost V 2 bases and J 2 bases, with 10 bases left between them. CDR3 loop: CASSFGDLQETQYF. CDR3 DNA sequence: TGCGCCAGCAGCTTCGGGGACTTACAAGAGACCCAGTACTTC.

The CDR3 here is CAWSVMGYEKLFF. The CDR3 nucleotides read TGTGCCTGGAGTGTAATGGGATATGAAAAACTGTTTTTT. The chain is built from TRBV30 and TRBJ1-4; D is unclear. Trimming pared 0 bases from V and 6 bases from J, leaving 8 bases between. This CDR3 comprises 13 residues. Germline lookup yields CDR1 GTSNPN and CDR2 SVGIG (reference sequence).

This chain links TRBV20-1 with TRBJ2-7; TRBD1 matches at 8 bases. Germline V gene sequence: CDR1 DFQATT, CDR2 SNEGSKA (reference sequence). The V gene end was trimmed by 2 bases and the J gene end by 5 bases; junction bases not matched to a gene: 17. This CDR3 region has 17 residues. CDR3 in DNA: TGCAGTGCTAGAAGCCCCGGCGGGCAGGGGGCGATGGACGAGCAGTACTTC. It yields the protein CSARSPGGQGAMDEQYF.

The chain employs TRBV20-1 and TRBJ2-7; 9 bases align to TRBD2. Germline CDR1 DFQATT, CDR2 SNEGSKA (reference sequence). J was trimmed by 1 base and V by 0 bases; bases with no gene match: 4. The CDR3 contains 15 residues. The CDR3 nucleotides are TGCAGTGCTAGAGAGACGGGACTAGCATCCTACGAGCAGTACTTC. It encodes CSARETGLASYEQYF.

This clonotype appeared many times. This chain uses TRBV29-1 with TRBJ2-1; maybe TRBD2 (6 bases). Germline values: CDR1 SQVTM, CDR2 ANQGSEA. The CDR3 has 13 amino acids. Trimming pared 4 bases from V and 3 bases from J, leaving 10 bases between. The CDR3 nucleotides are TGCAGCGTTGTGGGGGGTTACTACAATGAGCAGTTCTTC. Protein: CSVVGGYYNEQFF.

This clonotype has a count of ten or more. The gene calls are TRBV27 and TRBJ2-5; D may be TRBD1 or TRBD2 (6 bases each). CDR3 length: 13 residues. CDR1 MNHEY and CDR2 SMNVEV come from the germline V gene (reference sequence). V was clipped by 3 bases and J by 7 bases, with 12 bases between them. The CDR3 protein is CASSFPGAGTQYF. CDR3 DNA: TGTGCCAGCAGTTTTCCGGGGGCTGGGACCCAGTACTTC.